Below, 5 T cell receptor beta chains from the same sample are listed, as sequenced in a study of response to subunit inactivated influenza vaccine. TCRdb re-derived calls from the RT-PCR reads in MiXCR, one entry per CDR3 protein. The sample holds fewer than 650,000 distinct CDR3 sequences, 10% to 15% seen once. The sequenced sample was PBMCs from blood, obtained 35 to 45 days after vaccination. Receptor source: a man in his fifties who received an inactivated influenza vaccine.

The CDR3 coding sequence is TGTGCCACCAGTGATACGCGTGGTTACGAGCAGTACTTC. Translated, it gives CATSDTRGYEQYF. V and J are TRBV24-1 and TRBJ2-7; unclear D gene. CDR1 and CDR2 (germline): KGHDR, SFDVKD. With 3 bases removed from V and 4 bases from J, the gap between germline ends came to 9 bases. The CDR3 extends over 13 amino acids.

This clonotype has more than one count but fewer than ten. The chain employs TRBV7-8 and TRBJ2-1; TRBD2 matches at 7 bases. This CDR3 spans 14 amino acids. After removal of 5 bases from V and 3 bases from J, the junction contained 4 bases not matched to a gene. Germline CDR1 reads SGHVS; CDR2 reads FQNEAQ. DNA for the CDR3: TGTGCCAGCAGCGGGGGGACTAACTACAATGAGCAGTTCTTC. Protein sequence: CASSGGTNYNEQFF.

This clonotype came up many times. V is TRBV11-2 and J is TRBJ2-1; 8 bases match TRBD1. V lost 3 bases, J lost 7 bases, and 5 bases stayed unmatched. Germline lookup yields CDR1 SGHAT and CDR2 FQNNGV. The CDR3 extends over 14 amino acids. The CDR3: CASSFGTGGNEQFF. CDR3 sequence (DNA): TGTGCCAGCAGCTTCGGGACAGGAGGGAATGAGCAGTTCTTC.

This clonotype was seen more than once but under ten times. V is TRBV7-2 and J is TRBJ2-2; D perhaps matches TRBD1 (5 bases). Germline assignment: CDR1 SGHTA and CDR2 FQGNSA. Trimming took off 5 bases at V and 6 bases at J, with 10 bases between the two ends. The CDR3 extends over 13 amino acids. The CDR3 DNA reads as TGTGCCAGCAGCATCAGGGTGTCCGGGGAGCTGTTTTTT. Translating it yields CASSIRVSGELFF.

This clonotype occurred a few times. The chain couples TRBV6-1 to TRBJ1-6, with 9 nucleotides matching TRBD1. After removal of 5 bases from V and 7 bases from J, the junction contained 6 bases not matched to a gene. The germline gives CDR1 MNHNS, CDR2 SASEGT. This CDR3 comprises 15 residues. DNA of the CDR3: TGTGCCAGCAGTCGGACAGGGGCCGTAAATTCACCCCTCCACTTT. It translates to CASSRTGAVNSPLHF.